This T cell receptor beta chain was retrieved from a study of cytomegalovirus exposure and HLA in healthy donors (dated by TCRdb to 2015 to 2018). Looking at the study overall: According to an earlier analysis of a few hundred of the donors, about 179 million T cells yielded roughly 100 million unique TCR beta sequences and roughly 280 Gb of sequence data. An early release covering roughly 640 HLA-typed donors comprised about 300 gigabases of sequencing data and tens of millions of unique TCR sequences. The genetic ancestry cluster associated with self-reported Caucasian donors included roughly four fifths of the 300 to 400 genotyped donors. The study aimed to test whether cataloging public T cell receptors could reveal signatures of past pathogen exposure. Using immunosequencing, the study profiled T cell repertoires from fewer than 700 subjects and related those repertoires to cytomegalovirus serostatus. A separate validation cohort of roughly 110 different subjects was used in addition to the approximately 670-subject first cohort. To predict cytomegalovirus infection status, the study brought together high-throughput TCR immunosequencing, statistical association of individual TCRs with disease status, and machine learning. A later analysis re-analyzed previously published TCR beta repertoires from roughly 600 donors and added high-resolution HLA genotyping to study TCR occurrence patterns. Rather than using new phenotypic data, the later analysis identified candidate immune exposures from TCR beta sequences and from how often those sequences occurred across donors. To decide whether each TCR beta V gene segment behaved as functional or pseudogenic, an earlier analysis of over 500 of the donors relied on high-throughput TCR beta sequencing. Donor age, sex, ethnicity and CMV serostatus were compiled alongside the repertoire data. A later genetic analysis took genome-wide SNP genotypes for 398 of the 666 donors and used that subset as a discovery cohort. All discovery cohort repertoires had been generated on a single sequencing platform. HLA typing covered class I and class II loci at four-digit resolution. The number of typed donors differed by locus: roughly 629-640 for A, B, C, DRB1 and DQB1; roughly 510 for DQA1; around 610 for DPA1; and roughly 450 for DPB1. Roughly 5 DR-DQ haplotypes were handled as single units for association and clustering, since linkage in the cohort was strong. On average, 235,054 unique TCR beta nucleotide sequences were sequenced per donor among a few hundred genotyped donors of the cohort, with around 19% of those sequences being non-productive.

From the cysteine up to the phenylalanine, the CDR3 has a length of 13 residues. Only CDR3 DNA is held: 39 bases, read in frame from base 1. Relative to germline, V is missing 3 bases and J is missing 4 bases, with 2 bases of the junction outside any gene match. In the germline V gene (reference sequence), CDR1 corresponds to GTSNPN and CDR2 to SVGIG. About this clone itself: The target of this receptor is not known. The record has no base qualities; no much larger clone is one base away.

Receptor amplification or capture employed the immunoSEQ multiplex PCR assay. For the multiplex PCR, a mixture combining 60 forward primers for TCR Vbeta segments and 13 reverse primers for TCR Jbeta segments was used. Amplification of the CDR3 region of rearranged TCR beta genes was performed with a multiplex PCR assay on genomic DNA. Amplified TCR beta libraries were sequenced as 87-base-pair reads on the Illumina HiSeq System. The authors processed their data as follows. A later analysis tallied 75 million to 95 million unique TCR beta chains across the 660 or so repertoires, and approximately 12 million of those chains were shared by two or more donors. Raw reads were error-corrected and collapsed into unique sequences by a nearest-neighbor algorithm in which closely related sequences were merged to remove PCR and sequencing errors. To assign V, D and J gene segments, CDR3 sequences were aligned to IMGT reference sequences. For a sequence to be retained, a match of at least six nucleotides to both a V gene segment and a J gene segment was required. A rearrangement counted as productive if the CDR3 had no stop codons and remained in frame with V and J, and every other rearrangement counted as non-productive. CDR3 was defined by IMGT convention, running from the second conserved V-encoded cysteine to the conserved J-encoded phenylalanine. In an earlier analysis of just under 600 of the donors, sequences lacking an unambiguous match to a single V gene segment were excluded. An earlier analysis of a few hundred of the donors called V segments functional above 56.7% productive rearrangements and segregating when the between-donor standard deviation exceeded 5%. A statistical classification framework was built to diagnose cytomegalovirus status from the catalog of TCR beta chain sequences. A later analysis assigned V and J genes by comparing TCR nucleotide sequences with IMGT/GENE-DB human TR gene sequences. Using the TCRdist pipeline, a later analysis assigned CDR3 sequences along with most-parsimonious VDJ recombination scenarios. In a later analysis, each TCR beta chain was defined by its CDR3 amino acid sequence together with its V-gene family, and reads without a unique V-gene family were excluded. A later analysis removed several hundred highly shared, low-generation-probability nucleotide sequences to deal with suspected cross-contamination and a sequencing artifact. A later analysis calculated a clonal expansion index for each public chain from normalized within-repertoire ranks of inferred template counts. A later analysis computed generation probabilities with a VDJ recombination model fitted to out-of-frame rearrangements, and checked the results against IGoR. Hypergeometric tests were used in a later analysis to score TCR-TCR, TCR-HLA and TCR-CMV co-occurrence, with a repertoire-size bias correction applied to the TCR pairs. False discovery rates were estimated in a later analysis by permuting HLA or CMV assignments 20 times. In a later analysis, co-occurring TCRs were grouped using DBSCAN, and TCRdist sequence similarity was added for clustering within HLA-allele-positive subsets. Repertoires with fewer than 30,000 or more than 120,000 public chains, plus five repertoires with anomalous nucleotide sharing, were excluded from co-occurrence clustering. The clones in this table, taken by TCRdb from immuneACCESS, are in-frame only. Not every clone is retained; where verified, under half of the shortfall comes from an unresolved V gene, and the cause of the rest is unknown. For V, J and clone size, that table is used; D and trimming come from the DNA. For this sample there are about 97,000 clones; about four fifths appear just once. The top ten clones comprise under 2% of the sample.

Study-level results and caveats: When HLA alleles, especially DR and DQ, strongly co-occurred, TCR associations were difficult to assign to individual alleles. Because HLA typing was unavailable for some donors at each locus, only the typed subset was used in association tests. Most CMV-associated TCR beta chains appeared to be HLA-restricted in a later analysis, and the HLA associations seemed to be driven largely by CMV exposure. In a later analysis, the rate of TCR association differed among HLA loci, with DRB1 alleles having the most associated TCRs and HLA-C alleles having the fewest. Most TCR sequences were observed very rarely across donors, whereas some public TCRs were present in many individuals. The authors suggested that the approach could potentially be extended to other disease states and immunological phenotypes. In vitro tests confirmed that a few of the cytomegalovirus-associated TCR beta chains recognize cytomegalovirus antigens. In a later analysis, several top co-occurrence clusters were reported to appear linked to parvovirus B19, influenza, CMV and Epstein-Barr virus. A total of 150 to 200 TCR beta chains were listed by the study as associated with cytomegalovirus. The classifier was reported to diagnose cytomegalovirus status with high specificity and sensitivity in both the original cohort and the validation cohort. The 87-base-pair reads could not distinguish some IMGT-functional V segments, including TRBV6-2 and TRBV6-3, so those segments were excluded. An association between a missense DCLRE1C variant and V-gene and J-gene trimming of TCR beta chains was found in a later genetic analysis and replicated in an independent cohort. Correlated functional status among segregating V segments might reflect linkage disequilibrium, but an unknown experimental factor could not be ruled out. Roughly uniform sequencing depth across donors was assumed in presence/absence analyses, although this assumption may not hold. In a later analysis, HLA-associated TCR beta chains were found to be more clonally expanded and to have lower generation probabilities than equally common non-associated chains. CMV serostatus was the only immune exposure information available for the cohort. A further reported finding was that TCR beta sequences accurately predicted the HLA-A and HLA-B alleles for most subjects in the first cohort. The earlier analysis of approximately 560 of the donors excluded fewer than 20 rarely observed V segments, including chromosome 9 orphons, because counts were too low. In this cohort, only TCR beta chains were sequenced, and detectable features were limited by the absence of alpha or paired-chain data. In a later analysis, 16,951 TCR beta sequences were associated with specific HLA alleles at a false discovery rate of 0.05. Broadly in line with IMGT annotations, most TCR beta V segments showed up in productive rearrangements about 87% or about 30% of the time in an earlier analysis of 450 to 750 of the donors. A group of highly shared sequence variants was considered likely to be a technical artifact of the sequencing pipeline. According to a later genetic analysis, donors in an Asian-associated ancestry cluster had fewer N-insertions in productive TCRs than the roughly 670-donor mean.

In total, roughly 670 healthy bone marrow donors made up the cohort. At the time of sampling, all cohort members were nominally healthy, though unrecorded immune exposures were likely present. The donor was CMV seronegative and was included in the group of 352 seronegative cohort members. A peripheral blood sample was provided by each donor, and peripheral blood mononuclear cells were used for TCR beta sequencing. Genomic DNA was extracted from the blood cell samples with the Qiagen DNeasy Blood Extraction Kit. The specimen sequenced was PBMCs. This clonotype was obtained from a woman aged 40 to 50 in good health and CMV-seronegative. The chain couples TRBV30 to TRBJ2-1; 8 bases in the middle match TRBD1. The DNA sequence is TGTGCCTGGAGGGACAGGGATTACAATGAGCAGTTCTTC. It specifies CAWRDRDYNEQFF.